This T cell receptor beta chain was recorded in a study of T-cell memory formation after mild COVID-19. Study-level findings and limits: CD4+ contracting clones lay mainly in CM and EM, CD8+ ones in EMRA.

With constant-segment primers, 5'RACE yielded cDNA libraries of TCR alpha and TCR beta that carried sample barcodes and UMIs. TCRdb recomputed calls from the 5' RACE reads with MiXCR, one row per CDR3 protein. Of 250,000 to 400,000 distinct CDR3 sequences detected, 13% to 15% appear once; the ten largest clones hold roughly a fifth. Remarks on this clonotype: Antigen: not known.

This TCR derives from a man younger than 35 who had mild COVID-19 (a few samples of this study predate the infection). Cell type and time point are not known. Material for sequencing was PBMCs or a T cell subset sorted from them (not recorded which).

The CDR3 loop reads CAIRQDMNTEAFF. Here the CDR3 DNA reads TGTGCCATCAGACAGGACATGAACACTGAAGCTTTCTTT. This sequence joins TRBV10-3 and TRBJ1-1; the D gene is possibly TRBD1 (5 bases). V shed 6 bases and J shed 0 bases, with 8 bases lying between them. Germline CDR1 reads ENHRY; CDR2 reads SYGVKD. The CDR3 length is 13 residues.